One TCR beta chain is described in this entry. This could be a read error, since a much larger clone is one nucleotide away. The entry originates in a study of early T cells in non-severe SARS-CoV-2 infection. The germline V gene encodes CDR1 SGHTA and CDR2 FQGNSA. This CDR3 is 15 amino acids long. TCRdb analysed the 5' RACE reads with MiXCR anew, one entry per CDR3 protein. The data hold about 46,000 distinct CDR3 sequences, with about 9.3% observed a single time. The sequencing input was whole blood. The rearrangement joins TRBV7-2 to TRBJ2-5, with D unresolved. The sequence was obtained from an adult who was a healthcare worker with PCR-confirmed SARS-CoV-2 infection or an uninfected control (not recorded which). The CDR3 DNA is TGTGCCAACAGCATATCGTCAGGACCAGAGGAGACCCAGTACTTC. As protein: CANSISSGPEETQYF.